Reported below is one T cell receptor beta chain. Its antigen remains unidentified. There are no base qualities to consult, and no much larger clone falls within one base. The entry originates in a study of blood T cell repertoires in COVID-19 (dated by TCRdb to the early 2020s). Turning to the overall study: Collaborator samples came from the United States, Italy and Spain and covered acute and convalescent phases of COVID-19. The prospective study material was composed of cDNA or gDNA derived from T cells, B-cell-depleted T cells, or PBMCs. The dataset comprised deeply sampled blood TCRbeta repertoires from subjects exposed to, actively infected with, or recovered from COVID-19. The repertoires were released in a freely available public database meant as a resource for research on the immune response to SARS-CoV-2. Samples were obtained from the ongoing ImmuneRACE study (first 160 participants) and from 1,254 subjects provided by 6 global collaborators. Nearly every sample came with metadata listing a de-identified subject ID, COVID-19 status, age in years and sex. Where available, HLA class I and class II types were taken from metadata supplied by the sample provider and were not determined by assay-based typing.

TCRbeta CDR3 regions were amplified from genomic DNA by means of the immunoSEQ Assay, a bias-controlled multiplex PCR. In the authors' own workflow: The number of nucleated cells in each sample was estimated by amplification of reference gene primers within the assay. To quantify the absolute abundance of each unique TCRbeta CDR3 rearrangement, sequence reads were collapsed and filtered. For each sample, productive Simpson clonality was calculated as the square root of Simpson's diversity index across productive rearrangements. TCRdb took this table from immuneACCESS and kept in-frame rearrangements with V and J called. Such tables lack part of the clones; where checked against another copy, unresolved V genes explain under half of the gap, and the rest is unexplained. The V and J calls and clone size are taken from that table; D and trimming were inferred from the DNA. Here the sample has 150,000 or so clones; roughly 87% occur a single time. 0.95% to 1.5% of the sample lies in the top ten.

Enrolling through a virtual design, the prospective study's participants ranged in age from roughly 18 to 89 years and lived across 20 to 25 United States geographic areas. In the prospective study, participants were assigned to cohorts based on the clinical history participants reported in a screening survey and a study questionnaire. In the prospective study, whole blood, serum and a nasopharyngeal or oropharyngeal swab were collected from each participant by mobile phlebotomists. Additional blood draws and questionnaires over an approximately 2-month period could optionally be provided by prospective study participants. Before DNA extraction, blood samples from the prospective study were shipped at room temperature or frozen. CDR1 and CDR2 (KGHDR, SFDVKD) derive from the germline V gene. The CDR3 holds 15 amino acids from the cysteine to the phenylalanine. Of all the DNA, just the CDR3 is kept, 45 bases in frame from base 1. Between the V and J ends, shortened by 4 bases and 0 bases respectively, the junction contains 11 bases.

Findings and caveats that apply to the study as a whole: The quantity of clinical and demographic metadata differed by source and by participant and was supplied without curation.

Sequencing was done on a sample of PBMCs or T cells enriched from blood (not recorded which). The chain was built from TRBV24-1 and TRBJ2-5, and the D gene may be TRBD1, 5 bases matching. This sequence originates from a human donor with acute COVID-19. The donor label of this sample is uncertain. The encoded CDR3 is CATSEADRHQETQYF. The DNA sequence reads TGTGCCACCAGTGAAGCAGACAGACACCAAGAGACCCAGTACTTC.